This T cell receptor beta chain was sequenced in a study of T cells in Graves' hyperthyroidism and ophthalmopathy. Study observations and caveats: Ophthalmopathy was predicted by the model a median of about six months ahead of onset.

TCR beta CDR3 region amplification was performed from RNA transcripts. First-round RT-PCR targeting the TCR CDR3 was performed with the HTBI primer set. MiXCR, run by TCRdb on the multiplex PCR reads, gives a single entry per CDR3 protein. The data contain 480,000 or so distinct CDR3 sequences, about 45% of them singletons. Uncontrolled infection, other autoimmune disease, pregnancy or lactation disqualified patients from enrolment. As for this clonotype: Its antigen is currently unknown.

With 3 bases removed from V and 6 bases from J, the gap between germline ends came to 15 bases. This CDR3 is built from 15 residues. CDR1 and CDR2 from the germline V gene are SNHLY and FYNNEI. This chain uses TRBV2 with TRBJ2-1; D might be TRBD2 (7 bases). Material for sequencing was peripheral blood or thyroid tissue (not recorded which). The receptor comes from an adult woman with Graves' disease, either hyperthyroidism or ophthalmopathy (not recorded which). CDR3 DNA: TGTGCCAGCAGTGAGGGGGGGCCAACCCTCAATGAGCAGTTCTTC. Translation gives CASSEGGPTLNEQFF.